This T cell receptor beta chain comes out of a study of T cell responses to AZD1222 COVID-19 vaccine. Sequencing used immunoSEQ multiplex PCR; TCRdb keeps in-frame clones, though not all of them. The table shows 50,000 to 65,000 clones, with 65% to 90% occurring only once. This clone was seen a handful of times. Per germline, CDR1 LNHDA and CDR2 SQIVND (reference sequence). Deletions cut 8 bases from V and 1 base from J, with 13 bases between. CDR3 length equals 14 residues. V and J are TRBV19 and TRBJ2-3; the D call may be TRBD1 or TRBD2 (5 bases each). The origin of this receptor is an adult who received the AZD1222 COVID-19 vaccine. Material: peripheral blood, obtained 28 days after the second AZD1222 dose. The chain's CDR3 is CASQPTAGTDTQYF. The CDR3 nucleotides are TGTGCCAGTCAACCGACAGCGGGCACAGATACGCAGTATTTT.